Presented here are 6 T cell receptor beta chains from one specimen sequenced in a study of regulatory T cells in long-lasting Graves disease. TCR beta libraries were built with iRepertoire HTBI primers and Arm-PCR of CDR3 regions. MiXCR, run by TCRdb on the multiplex PCR reads, gives a single entry per CDR3 protein. The table lists over 500,000 distinct CDR3 sequences, 15% to 20% of them singletons. Specified time point: newly diagnosed GD, antithyroid drugs for less than 3 months. Isolated PBMC RNA provided the starting material for the TCR library. The sample was also linked to a second study, of T cells in Graves' hyperthyroidism and ophthalmopathy.

The sample was peripheral blood mononuclear cells (PBMCs), taken at new diagnosis, from a patient treated with antithyroid drugs. The receptors derive from a man younger than 30 with Graves disease.

This clonotype appeared a few times. The CDR3 region is CASSQTSGRAPLAKNIQYF. The CDR3 region has the DNA TGTGCCAGCAGCCAGACTAGCGGGAGGGCCCCGCTAGCCAAAAACATTCAGTACTTC. The chain joins TRBV6-1 to TRBJ2-4, with 14 bases lining up with TRBD2. The V and J ends lost 6 bases and 0 bases, in that order; junction bases with no gene match: 10. The CDR3 length is 19 residues. CDR1 and CDR2 (germline): MNHNS, SASEGT.

This clonotype occurred many times. V is TRBV18 and J is TRBJ1-1; possible D gene TRBD1, 5 bases. Germline V gene sequence: CDR1 KGHSH, CDR2 LQKENI. The CDR3 sequence is 15 residues long. V was pared by 6 bases and J by 1 base, with 15 bases between. Here the CDR3 reads CASSSRNGANTEAFF. The CDR3 DNA reads as TGTGCCAGCTCGAGTCGCAATGGGGCGAACACTGAAGCTTTCTTT.

This clonotype was counted a few times. This chain uses TRBV20-1 with TRBJ1-5; D perhaps matches TRBD1 (5 bases). Germline lookup yields CDR1 DFQATT and CDR2 SNEGSKA (reference sequence). V lost 0 bases and J lost 6, with 12 bases in between. The CDR3 is 14 residues long. The CDR3 DNA sequence: TGCAGTGCTAGAGATGCAGGGTCGGGTCAGCCCCAGCATTTT. This codes for CSARDAGSGQPQHF.

This clonotype came up a few times. CDR3 in DNA: TGTGCCAGCAGCCTCCGTGTCCCGGGTCTAGAAGAGACCCAGTACTTC. This codes for CASSLRVPGLEETQYF. The chain links TRBV5-6 to TRBJ2-5; no clear D gene. V was trimmed by 4 bases and J by 3 bases, leaving 19 bases between them. The CDR3 has 16 amino acids. Germline V gene data show CDR1 as SGHDT and CDR2 as YYEEEE.

This chain joins TRBV6-1 and TRBJ2-2, with D tentatively TRBD2 (6 bases). CDR1 MNHNS and CDR2 SASEGT come from the germline V gene. CDR3 length: 14 residues. Trimming shortened V by 7 bases and J by 2 bases, and 11 bases separated the two germline ends. CDR3 nucleotide sequence: TGTGCCAGCACGGAGGGAAATAACACCGGGGAGCTGTTTTTT. This gives the protein CASTEGNNTGELFF.

V and J are TRBV14 and TRBJ2-7; D uncertain. The V and J ends lost 4 bases and 0 bases respectively, with 10 bases between them. This CDR3 has 14 amino acids. The germline gives CDR1 SGHDN, CDR2 FVKESK. The CDR3 region is CASSPVPSSYEQYF. CDR3 DNA sequence: TGTGCCAGCAGCCCCGTGCCGTCCTCCTACGAGCAGTACTTC.